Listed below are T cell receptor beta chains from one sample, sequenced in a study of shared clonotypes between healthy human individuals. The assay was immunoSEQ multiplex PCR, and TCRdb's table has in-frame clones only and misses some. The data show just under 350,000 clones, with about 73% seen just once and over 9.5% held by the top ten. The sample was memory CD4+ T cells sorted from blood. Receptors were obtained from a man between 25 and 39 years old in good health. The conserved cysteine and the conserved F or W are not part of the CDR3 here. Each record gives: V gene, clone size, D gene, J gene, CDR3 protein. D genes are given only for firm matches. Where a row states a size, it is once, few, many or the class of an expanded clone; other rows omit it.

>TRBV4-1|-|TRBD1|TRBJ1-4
ASSQGRGQDSNEKLF
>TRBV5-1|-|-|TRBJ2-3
ASSWARGRSTDTQY
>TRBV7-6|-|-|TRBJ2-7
ASSSTDVDYEQY
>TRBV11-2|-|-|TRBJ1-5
ASSLVGSQPQH
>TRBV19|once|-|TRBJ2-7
ASSRSSGQISYEQY
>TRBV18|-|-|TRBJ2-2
ASSPSLGEPAGELF
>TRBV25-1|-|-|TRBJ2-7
ASSELGQGSYEQY
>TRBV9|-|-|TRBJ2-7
ASSVPESRGFNEQY
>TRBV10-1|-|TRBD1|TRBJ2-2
ASGTGYTGELF
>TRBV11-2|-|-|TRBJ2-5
ASEVRRWETQY
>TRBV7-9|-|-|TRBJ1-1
ASSLRGENTEAF
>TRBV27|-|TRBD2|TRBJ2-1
ASRGASGFQREQF
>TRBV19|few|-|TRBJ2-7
ASSIYKGYSYEQY
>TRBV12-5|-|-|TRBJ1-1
ASGWENTEAF
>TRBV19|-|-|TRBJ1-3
AGSRAVGNTIY
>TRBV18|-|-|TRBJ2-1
ASSQLADSYNEQF
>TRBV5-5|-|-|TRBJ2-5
ASSSGQIGGRETQY
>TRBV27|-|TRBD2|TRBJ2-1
ASRSSGRIGEQF
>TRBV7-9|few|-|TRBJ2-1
ASSLEGREQF
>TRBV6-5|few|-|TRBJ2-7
ASRQTAIGYEQY
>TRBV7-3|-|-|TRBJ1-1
ASSSDRNTEAF
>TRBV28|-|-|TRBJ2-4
ASSTTGRINIQY
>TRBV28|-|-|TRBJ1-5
ASSELNQPQH
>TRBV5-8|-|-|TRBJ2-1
ASSGDLFSYNEQF
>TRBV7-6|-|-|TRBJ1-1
ASSFGGQGTEAF
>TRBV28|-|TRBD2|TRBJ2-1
AIAGREGNEQF
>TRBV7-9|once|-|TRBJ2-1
ASSLLVGLGGLGEQF
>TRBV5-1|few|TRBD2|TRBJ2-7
ASSLDGTSGIEQY
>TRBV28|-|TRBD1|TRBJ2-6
AIQAPPGQGSGANVLT
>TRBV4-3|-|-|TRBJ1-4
ASSRAQGPDEKLF
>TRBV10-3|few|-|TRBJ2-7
AISEVGRGEQY
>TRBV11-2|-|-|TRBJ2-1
ASSLEAVDNEQF
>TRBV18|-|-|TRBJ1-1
ASSPQGFIGNTEAF
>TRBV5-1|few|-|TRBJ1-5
ASSLEGRNQPQH
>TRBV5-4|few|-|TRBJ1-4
AGHSYEKLF
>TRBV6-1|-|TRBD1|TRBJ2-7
ASFWARDRVHEQY
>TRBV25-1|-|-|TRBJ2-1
ASSEADTRGYNEQF
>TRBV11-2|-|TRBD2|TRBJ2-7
ASSRGLAAYEQY
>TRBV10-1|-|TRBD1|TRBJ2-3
ASSEGGTDTQY
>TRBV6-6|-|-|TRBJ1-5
ASSYGRGGEPQH
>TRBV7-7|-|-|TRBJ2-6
ASGPGAGANVLT
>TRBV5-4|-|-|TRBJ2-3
ASSLVRIPDTQY
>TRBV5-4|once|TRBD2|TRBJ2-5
ASSLGGAGEETQY
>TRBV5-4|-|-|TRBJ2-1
ASSRRGGKDNNEQF
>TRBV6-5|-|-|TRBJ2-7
ASSYSPPGVYEQY
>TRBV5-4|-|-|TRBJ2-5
ASSLDQEETQY
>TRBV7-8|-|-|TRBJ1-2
ASIPIRNYGYT
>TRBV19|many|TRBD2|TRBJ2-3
ASSVTSGSTDTQY
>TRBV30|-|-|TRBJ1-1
AWRSGFDTEAF
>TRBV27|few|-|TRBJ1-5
ASSPYGTISNQPQH